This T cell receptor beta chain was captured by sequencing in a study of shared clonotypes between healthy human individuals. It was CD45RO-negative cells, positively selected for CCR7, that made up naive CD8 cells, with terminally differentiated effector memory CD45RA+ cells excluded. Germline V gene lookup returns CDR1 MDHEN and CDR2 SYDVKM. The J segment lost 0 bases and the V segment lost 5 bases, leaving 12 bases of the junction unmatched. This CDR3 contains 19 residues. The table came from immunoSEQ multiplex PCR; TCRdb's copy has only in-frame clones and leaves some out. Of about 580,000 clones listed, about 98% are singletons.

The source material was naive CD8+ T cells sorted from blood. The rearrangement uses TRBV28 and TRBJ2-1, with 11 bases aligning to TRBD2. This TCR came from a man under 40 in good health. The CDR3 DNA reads TGTGCCAGCAGTCCGCAGGGACTAGCGGATCGGAGCTCCTACAATGAGCAGTTCTTC. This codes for CASSPQGLADRSSYNEQFF.